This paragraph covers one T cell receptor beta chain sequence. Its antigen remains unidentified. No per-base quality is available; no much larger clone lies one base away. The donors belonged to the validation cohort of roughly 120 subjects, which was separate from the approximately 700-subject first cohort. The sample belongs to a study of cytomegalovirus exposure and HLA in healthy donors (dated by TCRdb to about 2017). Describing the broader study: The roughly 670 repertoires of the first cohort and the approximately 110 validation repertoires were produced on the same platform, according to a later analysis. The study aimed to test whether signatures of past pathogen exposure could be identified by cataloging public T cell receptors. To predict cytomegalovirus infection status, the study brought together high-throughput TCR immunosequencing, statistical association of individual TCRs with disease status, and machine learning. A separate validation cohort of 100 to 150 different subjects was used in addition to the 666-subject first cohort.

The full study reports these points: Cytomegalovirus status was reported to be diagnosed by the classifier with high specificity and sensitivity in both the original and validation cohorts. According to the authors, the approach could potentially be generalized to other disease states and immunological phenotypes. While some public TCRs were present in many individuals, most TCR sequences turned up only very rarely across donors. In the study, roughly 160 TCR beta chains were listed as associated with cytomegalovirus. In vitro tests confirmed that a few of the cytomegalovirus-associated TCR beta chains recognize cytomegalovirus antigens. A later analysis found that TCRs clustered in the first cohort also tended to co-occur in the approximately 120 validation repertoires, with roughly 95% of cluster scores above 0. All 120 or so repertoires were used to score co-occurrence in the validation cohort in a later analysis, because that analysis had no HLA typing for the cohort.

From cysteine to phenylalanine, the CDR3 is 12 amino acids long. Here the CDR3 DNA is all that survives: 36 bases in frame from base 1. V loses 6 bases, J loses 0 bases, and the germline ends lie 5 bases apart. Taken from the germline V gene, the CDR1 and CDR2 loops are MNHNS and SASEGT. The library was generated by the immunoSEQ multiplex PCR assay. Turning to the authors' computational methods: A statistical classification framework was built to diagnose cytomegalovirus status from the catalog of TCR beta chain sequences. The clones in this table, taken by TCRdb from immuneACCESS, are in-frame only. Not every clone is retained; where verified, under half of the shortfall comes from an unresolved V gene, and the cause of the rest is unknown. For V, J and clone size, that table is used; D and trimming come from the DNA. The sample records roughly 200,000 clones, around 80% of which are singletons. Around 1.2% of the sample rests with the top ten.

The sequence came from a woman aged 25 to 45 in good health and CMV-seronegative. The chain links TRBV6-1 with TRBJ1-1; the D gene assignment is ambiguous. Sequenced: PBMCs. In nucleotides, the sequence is TGTGCCAGCAGCGTCGTGAACACTGAAGCTTTCTTT. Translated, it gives CASSVVNTEAFF.